This T cell receptor (beta chain) emerged from a study of blood T cell repertoires in COVID-19. Study-level information: Sites across the United States, Italy and Spain contributed samples from acute and convalescent COVID-19.

Germline assignment: CDR1 WSHSY and CDR2 SAAADI. The CDR3 consists of 14 residues. V was shortened by 4 bases and J by 1 base, with 10 bases between the two germline ends. Measured with immunoSEQ multiplex PCR; TCRdb has only the in-frame clones, and not every one. The table has 75,000 to 100,000 clones, around nine tenths seen once. Comment on this clone: Other DNA sequences in the same sample also yield this CDR3.

The sample consisted of peripheral blood. This receptor was obtained from a human donor in a cohort sampled during active COVID-19. The chain links TRBV10-2 to TRBJ1-1; D gene unclear. The CDR3 sequence is CASSGAGGNTEAFF. Here the CDR3 DNA reads TGCGCCAGCAGTGGAGCGGGAGGGAACACTGAAGCTTTCTTT.